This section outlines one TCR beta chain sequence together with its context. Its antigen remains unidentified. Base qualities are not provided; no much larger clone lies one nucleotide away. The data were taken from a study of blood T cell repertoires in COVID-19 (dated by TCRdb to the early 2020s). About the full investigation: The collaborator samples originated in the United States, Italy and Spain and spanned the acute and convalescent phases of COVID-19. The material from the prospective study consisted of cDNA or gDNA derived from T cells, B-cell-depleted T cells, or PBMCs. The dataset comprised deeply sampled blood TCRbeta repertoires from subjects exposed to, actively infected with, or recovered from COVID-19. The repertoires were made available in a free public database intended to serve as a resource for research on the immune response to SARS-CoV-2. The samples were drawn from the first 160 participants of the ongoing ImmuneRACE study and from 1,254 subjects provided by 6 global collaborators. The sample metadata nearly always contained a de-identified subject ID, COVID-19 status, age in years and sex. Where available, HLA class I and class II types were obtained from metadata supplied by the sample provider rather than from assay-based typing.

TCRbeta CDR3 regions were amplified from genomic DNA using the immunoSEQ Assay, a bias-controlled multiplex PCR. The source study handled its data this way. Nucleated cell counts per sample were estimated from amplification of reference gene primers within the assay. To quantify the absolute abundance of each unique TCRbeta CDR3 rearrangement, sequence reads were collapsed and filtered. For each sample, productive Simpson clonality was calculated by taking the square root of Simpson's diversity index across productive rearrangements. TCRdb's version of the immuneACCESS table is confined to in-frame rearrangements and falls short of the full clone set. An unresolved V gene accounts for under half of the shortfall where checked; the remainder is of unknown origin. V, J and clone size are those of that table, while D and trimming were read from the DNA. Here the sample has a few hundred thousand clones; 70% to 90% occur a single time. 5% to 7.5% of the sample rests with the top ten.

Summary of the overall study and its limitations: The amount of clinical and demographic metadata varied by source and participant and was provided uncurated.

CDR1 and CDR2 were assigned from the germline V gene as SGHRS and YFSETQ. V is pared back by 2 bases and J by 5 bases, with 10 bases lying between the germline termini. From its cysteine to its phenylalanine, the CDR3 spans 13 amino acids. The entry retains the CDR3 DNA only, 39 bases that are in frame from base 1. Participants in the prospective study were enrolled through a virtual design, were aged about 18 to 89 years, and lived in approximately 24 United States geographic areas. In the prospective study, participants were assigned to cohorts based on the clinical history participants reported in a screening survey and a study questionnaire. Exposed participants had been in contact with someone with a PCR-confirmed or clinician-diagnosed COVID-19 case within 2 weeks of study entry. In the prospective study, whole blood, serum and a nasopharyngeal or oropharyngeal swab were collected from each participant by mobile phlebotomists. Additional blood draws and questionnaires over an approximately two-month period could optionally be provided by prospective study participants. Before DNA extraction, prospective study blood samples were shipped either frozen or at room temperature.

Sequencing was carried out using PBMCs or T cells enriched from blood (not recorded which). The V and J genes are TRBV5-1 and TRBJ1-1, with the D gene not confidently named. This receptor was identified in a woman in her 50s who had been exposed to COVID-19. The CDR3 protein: CASSLALETEAFF. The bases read TGCGCCAGCAGCTTAGCGTTAGAGACTGAAGCTTTCTTT.